This TCR beta chain originates from a study of T cells expressing NK-cell markers. With regard to this clonotype: The antigen remains unidentified.

Study results and caveats: Similarly, these clonotypes led the CD3+CD56-NKG2C+ fraction as well in four donors. Roughly 1.0-8% of CD8+ T cells in roughly six donors belonged to dominant NKG2C+ clonotypes.

The CDR3 is made up of 20 amino acids. From germline, CDR1 is DFQATT and CDR2 SNEGSKA (reference sequence). TCRdb reanalyzed the 5' RACE reads, giving one entry per CDR3 protein sequence and no DNA. This sample's table reports 400,000 to 550,000 distinct CDR3 sequences. The rearrangement joins TRBV20-1 to TRBJ2-3; the D call from TCRdb, TRBD2, cannot be confirmed without DNA. This clonotype was obtained from a woman between 18 and 75 years old in good health. Sequencing used blood T cells: a sorted CD56 or NKG2C T cell subset, CD4+ or CD8+ T cells, or bulk PBMC T cells (not recorded which). CDR3: CSARDSRGLAGPRPTDTQYF.